Here is one T cell receptor beta chain with its context. Its antigen is not identified. CDR3 length: 14 residues. Germline CDR1 reads MDHEN; CDR2 reads SYDVKM. Between the trimmed V and J ends, which lost 7 bases and 4 bases, there was a span of 14 bases. A marrow graft followed busulfan-fludarabine conditioning, with cyclophosphamide on days +3 and +4. This specimen belongs to a study of T cells after posttransplantation cyclophosphamide. Findings of the study overall: Later post-transplant blood repertoires were often dominated by donor CD8+ memory clones.

Sequencing used immunoSEQ multiplex PCR; TCRdb keeps in-frame clones, though not all of them. The sample includes about 22,000 clones, approximately 87% of them seen just once. This receptor was obtained from a female patient aged 30 to 45 who received an allogeneic stem cell transplant from an unrelated donor, was CMV-positive, and had no GVHD. Certain T cells may be donor cells from the graft. This specimen consisted of PBMCs, obtained after allogeneic stem cell transplant with posttransplant cyclophosphamide. The chain couples TRBV28 to TRBJ1-5, with TRBD1 as a possible D gene (5 bases). The CDR3, as DNA: TGTGCCAGCACCTCGGGGGATGGAAATCAGCCCCAGCATTTT. It is translated as CASTSGDGNQPQHF.